The 26 T cell receptor beta chains reported below all come from one sample, sequenced in a study of control samples from healthy donors and cancer patients. Sequencing used immunoSEQ multiplex PCR; TCRdb keeps in-frame clones, though not all of them. Of 140,000 or so clones detected, around 94% appear once; the ten largest clones hold 13% to 15%. Sequenced material: PBMCs. The receptor source for this set is a man aged 55-75 years with colorectal cancer.

The chain combines TRBV3-1 (or the pseudogene TRBV3-2) with TRBJ2-1; 14 bases align to TRBD2. CDR3 length: 15 amino acids. V dropped 4 bases and J dropped 10; count of bases not matched to a gene: 6. Looked up from germline, CDR1 is LGHDT and CDR2 is YNNKEL (reference sequence). In DNA, the CDR3 is TGTGCCAGCAGCCCGACTAGCGGGGGGGCGAAAGAGCAGTTCTTC. As protein: CASSPTSGGAKEQFF.

This chain uses TRBV6-6 with TRBJ2-5; TRBD1 matches at 7 bases. The ends lost 5 bases at V and 5 bases at J; junction bases unmatched: 8. Per the germline V gene, CDR1 is MNHNY and CDR2 is SVGAGI (reference sequence). This CDR3 is 14 amino acids long. CDR3 loop: CASSPTGARETQYF. DNA for the CDR3: TGTGCCAGCAGTCCAACAGGGGCGCGGGAGACCCAGTACTTC.

J is TRBJ1-1 and V is TRBV9; D is undetermined. Germline lookup yields CDR1 SGDLS and CDR2 YYNGEE. The CDR3 is made up of 13 amino acids. V lost 4 bases and J 8 bases, leaving 15 bases between the germline ends. This CDR3 is CASSPAAAREAFF. CDR3 bases: TGTGCCAGCAGCCCCGCAGCAGCCCGAGAAGCTTTCTTT.

The V gene is TRBV10-1, the J gene TRBJ2-2; D unclear. Trimming took 5 bases from V and 7 from J, leaving 20 bases between them. Germline CDR1 reads WNHNN; CDR2 reads SYGVQD (reference sequence). The CDR3 contains 16 residues. CDR3 nucleotide sequence: TGCGCCAGCAGTACGTGGACGAACCCTTCGGGCGGGGAGCTGTTTTTT. Amino acids: CASSTWTNPSGGELFF.

V and J are TRBV6-5 and TRBJ2-3, with 9 positions matching TRBD1. V lost 4 bases to trimming and J lost 4 bases; unmatched junction nucleotides: 6. Germline lookup yields CDR1 MNHEY and CDR2 SVGAGI. CDR3 size: 15 residues. The CDR3 sequence: CASSSGQGSADTQYF. CDR3 in DNA: TGTGCCAGCAGTTCCGGACAGGGGTCGGCAGATACGCAGTATTTT.

This clone showed up just a few times. DNA for the CDR3: TGCGCCAGCAGCTACCGAGATACGCAGTATTTT. This translates into CASSYRDTQYF. The chain is built from TRBV5-1 and TRBJ2-3; no clear D gene. Between the trimmed V and J ends, which lost 3 bases and 5 bases, there was a span of 4 bases. The germline gives CDR1 SGHRS, CDR2 YFSETQ. CDR3 length: 11 residues.

The chain recombines TRBV5-6 with TRBJ1-3; D unclear. V was trimmed by 0 bases and J by 0 bases, leaving 10 bases between them. In germline, CDR1 is SGHDT, CDR2 YYEEEE. This CDR3 has 16 amino acids. The CDR3 coding sequence is TGTGCCAGCAGCTTGGGGGCGGTCGGCTCTGGAAACACCATATATTTT. Translated: CASSLGAVGSGNTIYF.

V and J are TRBV27 and TRBJ1-2; D possibly corresponds to TRBD1 (5 bases). V was pared by 4 bases and J by 7 bases, with 13 bases between. This CDR3 comprises 13 residues. Looked up from germline, CDR1 is MNHEY and CDR2 is SMNVEV (reference sequence). CDR3 in DNA: TGTGCCAGCAGTTACGAGGGAAGGGGTGGCTACACCTTC. Translating it yields CASSYEGRGGYTF.

The V and J genes are TRBV29-1 and TRBJ2-1; 7 nucleotides align to TRBD2. Trimming removed 7 bases from V and 0 bases from J; junction bases left unmatched: 6. Looked up from germline, CDR1 is SQVTM and CDR2 is ANQGSEA. The CDR3 consists of 14 residues. CDR3 residues: CSGTRPLSYNEQFF. The CDR3, as DNA: TGCAGCGGGACTAGACCACTCTCCTACAATGAGCAGTTCTTC.

V usage is TRBV19 and J usage is TRBJ2-2; D remains ambiguous. The length of the CDR3 is 13 residues. Trimming left V 0 bases short and J 6 bases short, with 5 bases between. The V gene's germline CDR1 is LNHDA and CDR2 SQIVND (reference sequence). CDR3 residues: CASSIEAAGELFF. In DNA, the CDR3 is TGTGCCAGTAGTATAGAGGCTGCCGGGGAGCTGTTTTTT.

This chain joins TRBV27 and TRBJ2-7, with 8 bases fitting TRBD2. This CDR3 is built from 14 residues. Trimming cost V 5 bases and J 2 bases; bases outside gene matches: 5. Germline loops: CDR1 MNHEY, CDR2 SMNVEV (reference sequence). CDR3 loop: CASSIRGGPYEQYF. The CDR3 coding sequence is TGTGCCAGCAGTATACGGGGGGGCCCCTACGAGCAGTACTTC.

CDR3 DNA sequence: TGTGCCAGCAGCTTGGCCGGGAATGCTGAAGCTTTCTTT. Amino acids: CASSLAGNAEAFF. The chain uses TRBV5-4 and TRBJ1-1; D is unclear. Trimming left V 0 bases short and J 6 bases short, with 9 bases between. The CDR3 is 13 amino acids. Germline V gives CDR1 SGHNT, CDR2 YYREEE (reference sequence).

This clone came up once. The rearrangement uses TRBV30 and TRBJ2-1; 14 positions agree with TRBD2. Germline lookup yields CDR1 GTSNPN and CDR2 SVGIG (reference sequence). The J segment lost 8 bases and the V segment lost 1 base, leaving 4 bases of the junction unmatched. The length of the CDR3 is 15 residues. For the CDR3, the DNA is TGTGCCTGGAGTGCGGGACTAGCGGGGGTCCATGAGCAGTTCTTC. It yields the protein CAWSAGLAGVHEQFF.

This chain connects TRBV10-2 to TRBJ2-1; no clear D. The CDR3 extends over 14 amino acids. Trimming cost V 5 bases and J 0 bases, with 8 bases left between them. Germline V gives CDR1 WSHSY, CDR2 SAAADI. CDR3 coding DNA: TGCGCCAGCAGTCTAGTAAGCTCCTACAATGAGCAGTTCTTC. The encoded protein is CASSLVSSYNEQFF.

The DNA of the CDR3 is TGTGCCTGGAGCGGGGACCGGATCTCCTATAATTCACCCCTCCACTTT. Translation: CAWSGDRISYNSPLHF. The chain joins TRBV30 to TRBJ1-6; D may be TRBD1 (5 bases). Trimming stripped 3 bases from V and 0 bases from J, with 12 bases between. CDR1 and CDR2 from the germline V gene are GTSNPN and SVGIG (reference sequence). This CDR3 region has 16 residues.

Concerning this clone itself: The junction differs from germline at one of its ends, possibly a read error. The V gene is TRBV6-6, the J gene TRBJ2-7, with D perhaps matching TRBD2 (6 bases). Germline V CDR1 and CDR2: MNHNY, SVGAGI (reference sequence). The CDR3 has 15 amino acids. The CDR3 reads CASSQGRGGSDEQYF. In nucleotides, the CDR3 is TGTGCCAGCAGTCAAGGCCGGGGAGGCTCCGACGAGCAGTACTTC.

With respect to this clone: The junction does not match germline at one end; this may be a read error. This sample also contains other DNA sequences that code for the same CDR3. The chain employs TRBV11-2 and TRBJ2-1; perhaps D is TRBD1 or TRBD2 (6 bases each). CDR1 and CDR2 (germline): SGHAT, FQNNGV. This CDR3 contains 15 residues. CDR3 coding DNA: TGTGCCAGCAGCGCCGTCGGGGGCGAGGGCAATGAGCAATTCTTC. Protein: CASSAVGGEGNEQFF.

The chain couples TRBV7-8 to TRBJ2-5, with TRBD1 matching 9 bases. Germline trimming cut 3 bases from V and 4 bases from J; bases unmatched to any gene: 6. The CDR3 runs 15 residues. CDR1 is SGHVS and CDR2 is FQNEAQ in the germline V gene. The CDR3 bases are TGTGCCAGCAGCTTCCTAGCACAGGGGGCAGAGACCCAGTACTTC. This gives the protein CASSFLAQGAETQYF.

The chain links TRBV2 to TRBJ1-2, with 9 bases identical to TRBD1. Losses at the gene ends were 1 base for V and 7 bases for J; bases not matched to a gene: 10. The CDR3 sequence is 16 residues long. Germline loops: CDR1 SNHLY, CDR2 FYNNEI. CDR3 in DNA: TGTGCCAGCAGTGAAGGGGAAGGGGACAGGGCTTCTGGCTACACCTTC. Residues: CASSEGEGDRASGYTF.

The gene calls are TRBV30 and TRBJ2-3; 8 positions match TRBD2. Trimming cost V 3 bases and J 0 bases; bases outside gene matches: 5. Germline CDR1 reads GTSNPN; CDR2 reads SVGIG (reference sequence). The CDR3 runs 15 residues. The CDR3 loop is CAWRRTSGSTDTQYF. The CDR3 bases are TGTGCCTGGAGGCGCACTAGCGGTAGCACAGATACGCAGTATTTT.

The gene calls are TRBV19 and TRBJ2-7; the D is unclear. V was shortened by 3 bases and J by 2 bases, with 5 bases between the two germline ends. Germline V gene lookup returns CDR1 LNHDA and CDR2 SQIVND (reference sequence). The CDR3 has 12 residues. CDR3 amino acids: CASSIQTYEQYF. The CDR3 nucleotides read TGTGCCAGTAGTATCCAAACCTACGAGCAGTACTTC.

This clone was picked up one time. The gene calls are TRBV5-1 and TRBJ2-2, with TRBD2 matching over 8 bases. CDR1 and CDR2 (germline): SGHRS, YFSETQ. The CDR3 extends over 15 amino acids. V trimming: 4 bases; J trimming: 6 bases; junction bases outside the gene matches: 8. The CDR3 is CASSPGGGEAGELFF. The CDR3 DNA follows: TGCGCCAGCAGCCCCGGGGGGGGAGAGGCCGGGGAGCTGTTTTTT.

V and J are TRBV24-1 and TRBJ1-4; D gene unclear. CDR1 is KGHDR and CDR2 is SFDVKD in the germline V gene. This CDR3 contains 15 residues. Trimming cost V 4 bases and J 0 bases, with 8 bases left between them. CDR3 bases: TGTGCCACCAGTGACGGGGTTGCAACTAATGAAAAACTGTTTTTT. Protein: CATSDGVATNEKLFF.

The gene calls are TRBV3-1 (or the pseudogene TRBV3-2) and TRBJ2-3; 7 bases match TRBD2. Losses at the gene ends were 2 bases for V and 10 bases for J; bases not matched to a gene: 9. Looked up from germline, CDR1 is LGHDT and CDR2 is YNNKEL (reference sequence). The CDR3 has 14 amino acids. The CDR3 DNA reads TGTGCCAGCAGCCAACGCGGGGAGCGGGGAGCGCAGTATTTT. Translated, it gives CASSQRGERGAQYF.

This clone was observed once. This sequence joins TRBV7-2 and TRBJ1-6; D is unresolved. The V end lost 3 bases, the J end lost 0 bases, and 6 bases lay between the germline ends. Germline-derived CDR1 and CDR2 are SGHTA and FQGNSA. The CDR3 length is 15 residues. The CDR3 DNA reads TGTGCCAGCAGCTTCGAAAGCTCCTATAATTCACCCCTCCACTTT. As protein: CASSFESSYNSPLHF.

V and J are TRBV11-2 and TRBJ2-3; D is ambiguous. V gave up 5 bases and J gave up 6 bases, with 9 bases separating them. The germline CDR1 and CDR2 sequences are SGHAT and FQNNGV. This CDR3 comprises 12 residues. The CDR3 region is CASSISPDTQYF. The CDR3 DNA reads as TGTGCCAGCAGCATCAGCCCGGATACGCAGTATTTT.